Shown below are 32 T cell receptor beta chains from a single sample sequenced in a study of memory CD4+ T cells and cytomegalovirus serostatus. Single viable CD3+CD4+CD8-CD45RO+ cells were sorted as the memory CD4+ T cells. The table came from immunoSEQ multiplex PCR; TCRdb's copy has only in-frame clones and leaves some out. The sample consists of approximately 92,000 clones, about 80% of them appearing once. Sequenced input: memory CD4+ T cells from blood. Source of these receptors: an adult in good health and CMV-seropositive.

V is TRBV5-1 and J is TRBJ2-7, with 8 bases identical to TRBD1. Germline V CDR1 and CDR2: SGHRS, YFSETQ. The J segment lost 7 bases and the V segment lost 0 bases, leaving 6 bases of the junction unmatched. The CDR3 is made up of 14 amino acids. CDR3 protein: CASSLGQGLGEQYF. Here the CDR3 DNA reads TGCGCCAGCAGCTTGGGACAGGGGCTCGGGGAGCAGTACTTC.

This clone was observed a single time. This chain uses TRBV28 with TRBJ1-3; perhaps TRBD1 as D (6 bases). This CDR3 has 14 residues. Per germline, CDR1 MDHEN and CDR2 SYDVKM. Trimming pared 4 bases from V and 4 bases from J, leaving 11 bases between. The CDR3 coding sequence is TGTGCCAGCAGTTGGGACATATCGGGAAACACCATATATTTT. Protein product: CASSWDISGNTIYF.

This chain connects TRBV7-6 to TRBJ2-5, with 7 bases aligning to TRBD1. V was pared by 1 base and J by 4 bases, with 9 bases of the junction left unmatched. Germline loops: CDR1 SGHVS, CDR2 FNYEAQ. The CDR3 has 16 residues. The CDR3 nucleotides are TGTGCCAGCAGCTTAGGGGCTCCCGGGACAGCAGAGACCCAGTACTTC. Translation gives CASSLGAPGTAETQYF.

This clone appeared a few times. The chain employs TRBV10-3 and TRBJ1-5, with 8 bases that match TRBD1. Germline CDR1 ENHRY, CDR2 SYGVKD. With 4 bases clipped from V and 4 bases from J, the junction kept 6 bases outside the gene matches. The CDR3 covers 15 residues. CDR3 sequence reads: CAISVTRDRNQPQHF. The CDR3, as DNA: TGTGCCATCAGTGTAACCCGGGACAGGAATCAGCCCCAGCATTTT.

The chain couples TRBV5-1 to TRBJ2-3, with 8 bases that match TRBD1. Per germline, CDR1 SGHRS and CDR2 YFSETQ. This CDR3 has 14 amino acids. V lost 3 bases to trimming and J lost 4 bases; unmatched junction nucleotides: 4. The CDR3 coding sequence is TGCGCCAGCAGCTCAGACAGGGGTTCAGATACGCAGTATTTT. It specifies CASSSDRGSDTQYF.

This clone was detected only once. The chain couples TRBV28 to TRBJ2-7; TRBD2 matches 8 bases. Trimming cost V 6 bases and J 3 bases; bases outside gene matches: 7. CDR3 size: 14 residues. Germline lookup yields CDR1 MDHEN and CDR2 SYDVKM. In nucleotides, the CDR3 is TGTGCCAGCAGGCCCGGGGGGGACCGCTACGAGCAGTACTTC. Protein sequence: CASRPGGDRYEQYF. The whole variable domain, filled in from reference TRBV28 and TRBJ2-7, reads DVKVTQSSRYLVKRTGEKVFLECVQDMDHENMFWYRQDPGLGLRLIYFSYDVKMKEKGDIPEGYSVSREKKERFSLILESASTNQTSMYLCASRPGGDRYEQYFGPGTRLTVT.

This chain connects TRBV5-4 to TRBJ2-7; maybe TRBD1 (6 bases). Trimming took off 4 bases at V and 2 bases at J, with 19 bases between the two ends. Germline V gives CDR1 SGHNT, CDR2 YYREEE (reference sequence). CDR3 length equals 16 residues. The CDR3 here is CASSPDFRGATYEQYF. CDR3 DNA: TGTGCCAGCAGCCCGGACTTCAGGGGCGCAACCTACGAGCAGTACTTC.

V gene TRBV9 combines with J gene TRBJ1-1; TRBD1 matches 7 bases. CDR3 size: 13 residues. From germline, CDR1 is SGDLS and CDR2 YYNGEE. After removal of 3 bases from V and 7 bases from J, the junction contained 6 bases not matched to a gene. CDR3 DNA: TGTGCCAGCAGCGCCGACAGGGCGAGTGAAGCTTTCTTT. Translated, it gives CASSADRASEAFF.

For this clone: This specimen includes other DNA sequences encoding the same CDR3. The V gene is TRBV2, the J gene TRBJ2-1, with D tentatively TRBD2 (6 bases). V lost 3 bases and J 0 bases, leaving 9 bases between the germline ends. Germline V gene lookup returns CDR1 SNHLY and CDR2 FYNNEI. The CDR3 length is 15 residues. CDR3 bases: TGTGCCAGCAGTGAGATGGGGGGCTCCTACAATGAGCAGTTCTTC. It is translated as CASSEMGGSYNEQFF.

V is TRBV5-1 and J is TRBJ2-1; D remains ambiguous. V lost 0 bases and J lost 8, with 9 bases in between. The CDR3 loop spans 13 amino acids. Germline V lookup: CDR1 SGHRS, CDR2 YFSETQ. Here the CDR3 DNA reads TGCGCCAGCAGCTTGGGATTTAGGCATGAGCAGTTCTTC. It is translated as CASSLGFRHEQFF.

This clone appeared once. The chain uses TRBV5-1 and TRBJ2-5, with D maybe TRBD2 (5 bases). Deletions cut 3 bases from V and 5 bases from J, with 14 bases between. This CDR3 contains 14 residues. CDR1 and CDR2 (germline): SGHRS, YFSETQ. CDR3 DNA sequence: TGCGCCAGCAGCTCCACTAGGGAAGTGGAGACCCAGTACTTC. Translation: CASSSTREVETQYF.

The chain has TRBV11-2 and TRBJ2-2; D is perhaps TRBD2 (7 bases). The CDR3 is made up of 15 amino acids. Germline V CDR1 and CDR2: SGHAT, FQNNGV. The germline V and J ends were trimmed by 3 bases and 4 bases, with 12 bases remaining between them. CDR3 bases: TGTGCCAGCAGCTTGGGGGGGCACTTCACCGGGGAGCTGTTTTTT. It translates to CASSLGGHFTGELFF.

V gene TRBV7-3 combines with J gene TRBJ2-7, with a tentative D call TRBD2 (6 bases). Germline V gives CDR1 SGHTA, CDR2 FQGTGA. The V and J ends lost 2 bases and 4 bases respectively, with 12 bases between them. This CDR3 region has 14 residues. This CDR3 reads CASSLGGSGYEQYF. The CDR3 nucleotides are TGTGCCAGCAGCTTAGGAGGGAGTGGGTACGAGCAGTACTTC.

The chain links TRBV19 to TRBJ1-5; weak D call: TRBD1 (6 bases). This CDR3 is 15 amino acids long. Deletions cut 2 bases from V and 5 bases from J, with 13 bases between. The germline V gene encodes CDR1 LNHDA and CDR2 SQIVND (reference sequence). CDR3 nucleotide sequence: TGTGCCAGTAGTATAAAGGCAGGGGCGCATCAGCCCCAGCATTTT. This sequence encodes CASSIKAGAHQPQHF.

This CDR3 reads CASSVVGRNEKLFF. DNA of the CDR3: TGTGCCAGCAGTGTGGTTGGGCGTAATGAAAAACTGTTTTTT. The V and J genes are TRBV2 and TRBJ1-4; D gene ambiguous. CDR3 length: 14 residues. The V gene lost 4 bases and the J gene lost 4 bases, with 10 bases spanning the gap. Germline V gene lookup returns CDR1 SNHLY and CDR2 FYNNEI.

This sequence joins TRBV5-5 and TRBJ1-2; no reliable D call. The V gene's germline CDR1 is SGHKS and CDR2 YYEKEE (reference sequence). The CDR3 runs to 15 residues. V was pared by 3 bases and J by 0 bases, with 12 bases between. The CDR3 spells CASSYEAVSNYGYTF. CDR3 DNA: TGTGCCAGCAGCTATGAAGCTGTGTCTAACTATGGCTACACCTTC.

The chain recombines TRBV18 with TRBJ1-1, with D uncertain. Trimming took off 2 bases at V and 1 base at J, with 8 bases between the two ends. Germline V lookup: CDR1 KGHSH, CDR2 LQKENI. The CDR3 length is 14 residues. The CDR3 loop reads CASSPVVRNTEAFF. CDR3 nucleotides: TGTGCCAGCTCACCAGTTGTGAGGAACACTGAAGCTTTCTTT.

This chain connects TRBV28 to TRBJ1-4; 7 nucleotides align to TRBD1. J was trimmed by 5 bases and V by 5 bases; bases with no gene match: 8. The germline gives CDR1 MDHEN, CDR2 SYDVKM. This CDR3 comprises 15 residues. The CDR3 DNA reads as TGTGCCAGCAGTCCCCCAGGGACAGTAAATGAAAAACTGTTTTTT. It codes for CASSPPGTVNEKLFF. Looking up the rest from reference TRBV28 and TRBJ1-4 gives the full variable domain: DVKVTQSSRYLVKRTGEKVFLECVQDMDHENMFWYRQDPGLGLRLIYFSYDVKMKEKGDIPEGYSVSREKKERFSLILESASTNQTSMYLCASSPPGTVNEKLFFGSGTQLSVL.

This clone was detected only a few times. V is TRBV7-2 and J is TRBJ2-7; D is undetermined. V was pared by 5 bases and J by 2 bases, with 10 bases between. Germline-derived CDR1 and CDR2 are SGHTA and FQGNSA. The CDR3 has 13 amino acids. Here the CDR3 DNA reads TGTGCCAGCAGCGCCACTGGTACCTACGAGCAGTACTTC. It codes for CASSATGTYEQYF.

This chain joins TRBV7-2 and TRBJ1-2, with a tentative D call TRBD1 (6 bases). V was pared by 5 bases and J by 2 bases, with 15 bases between. This CDR3 spans 15 amino acids. Germline V gene lookup returns CDR1 SGHTA and CDR2 FQGNSA. CDR3 residues: CASSIQTGSNYGYTF. As DNA, the CDR3 is TGTGCCAGCAGCATACAGACAGGATCCAACTATGGCTACACCTTC.

The chain carries TRBV29-1 and TRBJ2-5, with unresolved D. Trimming stripped 6 bases from V and 5 bases from J, with 10 bases between. The CDR3 runs to 11 residues. Germline assignment: CDR1 SQVTM and CDR2 ANQGSEA. In nucleotides, the CDR3 is TGCAGCGTCCCCGTGGGGGAGACCCAGTACTTC. Protein: CSVPVGETQYF.

This rearrangement joins TRBV5-4 to TRBJ1-2, with TRBD1 matching 8 bases. CDR3 length equals 15 residues. The germline V gene encodes CDR1 SGHNT and CDR2 YYREEE (reference sequence). V dropped 4 bases and J dropped 2; count of bases not matched to a gene: 7. This CDR3 is CASSIDRGLNYGYTF. Here the CDR3 DNA reads TGTGCCAGCAGCATCGACAGGGGCCTAAACTATGGCTACACCTTC.

The chain is built from TRBV18 and TRBJ2-1, with D possibly being TRBD2 (6 bases). Trimming removed 3 bases from V and 10 bases from J, with 13 bases in between. The CDR3 has 13 amino acids. CDR1 is KGHSH and CDR2 is LQKENI in the germline V gene. The CDR3 here is CASSPRGSGEQFF. The CDR3 DNA sequence: TGTGCCAGCTCACCTCGTGGTAGCGGCGAGCAGTTCTTC.

The sample holds a few counts of this clone. The chain couples TRBV4-1 to TRBJ1-2, with 8 positions matching TRBD1. The CDR3 covers 15 residues. Per germline, CDR1 MGHRA and CDR2 YSYEKL. V lost 1 base to trimming and J lost 4 bases; unmatched junction nucleotides: 5. CDR3 protein: CASSQGTGLLYGYTF. CDR3 coding DNA: TGCGCCAGCAGCCAAGGGACAGGGCTCCTCTATGGCTACACCTTC.

For the CDR3, the DNA is TGTGCCAGCAGCGTTCTTGGGTTGGGACATGACGCGTATGAGCAGTTCTTC. As protein: CASSVLGLGHDAYEQFF. The chain employs TRBV9 and TRBJ2-1, with D maybe TRBD1 (6 bases). Trimming left V 2 bases short and J 8 bases short, with 23 bases between. Germline lookup yields CDR1 SGDLS and CDR2 YYNGEE. The CDR3 loop spans 17 amino acids.

The table lists this clone with a count of one. The chain is built from TRBV10-2 and TRBJ1-5, with D hard to call. Germline V lookup: CDR1 WSHSY, CDR2 SAAADI. The CDR3 contains 13 residues. With 3 bases removed from V and 5 bases from J, the gap between germline ends came to 8 bases. CDR3 in DNA: TGCGCCAGCAGTGATTCAAGGGATCAGCCCCAGCATTTT. Protein product: CASSDSRDQPQHF.

V and J are TRBV29-1 and TRBJ2-7, with 7 bases matching TRBD1. The germline V gene has CDR1 SQVTM and CDR2 ANQGSEA. This CDR3 is 12 amino acids long. V lost 2 bases and J lost 9; bases outside the gene matches: 7. CDR3 in DNA: TGCAGCGTTGAACCCAAAACAGGGGTGCAGTACTTC. Its protein is CSVEPKTGVQYF.

This clone was detected only once. The rearrangement links TRBV28 to TRBJ2-7, with 9 positions matching TRBD2. The CDR3 runs 12 residues. The junction had 5 bases not matched to a gene; V was cut back by 9 bases and J by 5 bases. Germline CDR1 reads MDHEN; CDR2 reads SYDVKM. The CDR3 is CASSGRVDEQYF. The DNA for the CDR3 is TGTGCCAGTAGCGGGAGAGTGGACGAGCAGTACTTC.

The chain joins TRBV9 to TRBJ2-3; unclear D gene. There are 12 residues in the CDR3. Trimming cost V 4 bases and J 7 bases, with 10 bases left between them. Germline CDR1 and CDR2: SGDLS and YYNGEE. CDR3 amino acids: CASSPPVNTQYF. The DNA of the CDR3 is TGTGCCAGCAGCCCTCCGGTGAATACGCAGTATTTT.

This clone showed up just a few times. The chain combines TRBV5-1 with TRBJ1-4; D unresolved. Trimming cost V 4 bases and J 13 bases, with 11 bases left between them. The CDR3 extends over 11 amino acids. Per the germline V gene, CDR1 is SGHRS and CDR2 is YFSETQ. CDR3 protein: CASSPGDGLFF. In nucleotides, the CDR3 is TGCGCCAGCAGCCCTGGTGATGGACTGTTTTTT.

The V gene is TRBV7-3, the J gene TRBJ2-1, with D unclear. CDR3 length equals 15 residues. The ends were cut back, 6 bases at V and 0 bases at J, with 12 bases in the middle. CDR1 is SGHTA and CDR2 is FQGTGA in the germline V gene. CDR3 amino acids: CASSPQSSSYNEQFF. Here the CDR3 DNA reads TGTGCCAGCAGTCCTCAAAGTAGCTCCTACAATGAGCAGTTCTTC.

The chain's CDR3 is CASSQDFSFGHEQFF. As DNA, the CDR3 is TGTGCCAGCAGCCAAGATTTCTCCTTTGGCCATGAGCAGTTCTTC. This chain uses TRBV4-2 with TRBJ2-1; D unclear. The CDR3 has 15 residues. Germline V gives CDR1 LGHNA, CDR2 YNFKEQ. V dropped 0 bases and J dropped 8 bases, with 14 bases sitting between them.